Sequencing of this TCR beta chain was carried out in a study of T cells in Graves' hyperthyroidism and ophthalmopathy. Overall study context: Peripheral blood specimens were obtained at initial diagnosis, prior to any treatment. The study, taken as a whole, reports: Blood shared most expanded thyroid clonotypes above 0.001.

This clonotype was found many times. Its antigen is as yet unknown. Germline lookup yields CDR1 DFQATT and CDR2 SNEGSKA (reference sequence). V was pared by 3 bases and J by 6 bases, with 8 bases between. CDR3 size: 12 residues. TCR beta CDR3 sequences were amplified from RNA transcripts. The HTBI primer set was used in a first-round RT-PCR of the TCR CDR3. TCRdb re-analysed the multiplex PCR reads in MiXCR, keeping a single row per CDR3 protein. The data hold 330,000 or so distinct CDR3 sequences, with around 18% observed a single time. This TCR was recovered from a woman in her 40s with Graves' ophthalmopathy. The chain has TRBV20-1 and TRBJ2-2, with D possibly TRBD1 on 5 matching bases. Material: blood. The CDR3 is CSAREGAGELFF. CDR3 DNA sequence: TGCAGTGCTAGGGAAGGGGCCGGGGAGCTGTTTTTT.